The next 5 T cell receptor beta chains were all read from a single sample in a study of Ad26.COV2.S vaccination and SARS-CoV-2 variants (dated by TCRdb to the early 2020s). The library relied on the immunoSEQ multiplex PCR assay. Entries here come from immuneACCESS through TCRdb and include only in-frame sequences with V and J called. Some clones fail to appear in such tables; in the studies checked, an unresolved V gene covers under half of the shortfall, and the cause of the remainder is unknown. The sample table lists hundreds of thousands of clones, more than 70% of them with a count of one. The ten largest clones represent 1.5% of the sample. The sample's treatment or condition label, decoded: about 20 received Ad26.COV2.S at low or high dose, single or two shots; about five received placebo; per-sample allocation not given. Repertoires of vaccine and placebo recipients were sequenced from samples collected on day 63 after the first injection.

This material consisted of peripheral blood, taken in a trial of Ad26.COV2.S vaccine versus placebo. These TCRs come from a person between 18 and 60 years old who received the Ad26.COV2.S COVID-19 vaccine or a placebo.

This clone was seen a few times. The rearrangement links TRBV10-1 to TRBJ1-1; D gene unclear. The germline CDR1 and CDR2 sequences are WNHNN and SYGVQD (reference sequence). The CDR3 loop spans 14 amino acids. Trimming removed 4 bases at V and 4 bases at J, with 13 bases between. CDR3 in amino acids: CASSVGSGSTEAFF. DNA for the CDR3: TGCGCCAGCAGTGTGGGATCAGGATCCACTGAAGCTTTCTTT.

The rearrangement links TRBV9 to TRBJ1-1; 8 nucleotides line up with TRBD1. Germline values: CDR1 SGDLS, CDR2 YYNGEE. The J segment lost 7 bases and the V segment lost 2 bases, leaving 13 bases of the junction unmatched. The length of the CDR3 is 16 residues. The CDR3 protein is CASSVGLTGVELEAFF. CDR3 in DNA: TGTGCCAGCAGCGTCGGACTGACAGGGGTGGAACTTGAAGCTTTCTTT.

CDR3 in DNA: TGTGCCTGGAGTGCCTCCGGGACAGTCGGCTACACCTTC. This encodes CAWSASGTVGYTF. The chain has TRBV30 and TRBJ1-2; 7 bases line up with TRBD1. Germline CDR1 GTSNPN, CDR2 SVGIG (reference sequence). The V segment lost 1 base and the J segment 8 bases; nucleotides outside the gene matches: 7. CDR3 length: 13 residues.

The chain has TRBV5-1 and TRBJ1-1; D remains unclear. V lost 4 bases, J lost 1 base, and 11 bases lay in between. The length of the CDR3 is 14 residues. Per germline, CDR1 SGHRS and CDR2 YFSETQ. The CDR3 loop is CASSRIPGNTEAFF. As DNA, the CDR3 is TGCGCCAGCAGCCGTATTCCCGGGAACACTGAAGCTTTCTTT.

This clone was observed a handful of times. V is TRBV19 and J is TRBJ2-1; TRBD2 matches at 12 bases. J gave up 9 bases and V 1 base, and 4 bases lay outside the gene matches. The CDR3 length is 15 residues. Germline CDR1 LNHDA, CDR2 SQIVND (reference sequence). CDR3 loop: CASSIGLAGAVEQFF. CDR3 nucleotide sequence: TGTGCCAGTAGTATAGGACTAGCGGGAGCGGTTGAGCAGTTCTTC.